This T cell receptor beta chain was captured in a study of read filtering for tumor transcriptome and immune sequencing. Study in general: Revised staging placed eight or nine patients in R-ISS I, 15 to 20 in II, more than 5 in III. Study-level results: Dropping single-read clonotypes raised IR-seq and RNA-seq shared-clonotype correlation.

Germline lookup yields CDR1 MDHEN and CDR2 SYDVKM. The CDR3 consists of 13 residues. V shed 5 bases and J shed 11 bases, with 18 bases lying between them. This library used approximately 370 ng RNA and molecular barcoded adaptors spanning alpha/delta and beta/gamma chains. TCRdb reprocessed the reads via MiXCR and lists one record per CDR3 protein. The sample lists about 130,000 distinct CDR3 sequences; approximately 13% were seen once. This clonotype was seen at least ten times. Its antigen remains unidentified. Material: a population of CD138-negative cells sorted from bone marrow. This clonotype was sampled from a donor aged 40 or over with multiple myeloma. The V call is TRBV28, the J call TRBJ1-2; no clear D. CDR3 DNA: TGTGCCAGCAGTCCTTCCGGTGTCTTGTCATACACCTTC. Translating gives CASSPSGVLSYTF.